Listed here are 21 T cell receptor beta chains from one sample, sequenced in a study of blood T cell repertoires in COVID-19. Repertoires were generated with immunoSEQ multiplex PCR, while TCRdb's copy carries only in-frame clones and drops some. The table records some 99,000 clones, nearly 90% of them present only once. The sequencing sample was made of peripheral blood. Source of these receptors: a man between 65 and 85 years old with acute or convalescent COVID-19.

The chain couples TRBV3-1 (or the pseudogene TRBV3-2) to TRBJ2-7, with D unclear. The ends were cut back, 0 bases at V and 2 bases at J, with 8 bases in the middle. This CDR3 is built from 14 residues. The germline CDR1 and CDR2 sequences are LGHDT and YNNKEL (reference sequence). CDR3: CASSQDPGPYEQYF. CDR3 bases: TGTGCCAGCAGCCAAGACCCTGGCCCCTACGAGCAGTACTTC.

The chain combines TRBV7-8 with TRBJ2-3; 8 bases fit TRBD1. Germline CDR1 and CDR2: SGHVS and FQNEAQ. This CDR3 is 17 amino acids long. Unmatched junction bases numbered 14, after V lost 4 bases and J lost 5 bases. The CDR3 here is CASSSAPRQGIKDTQYF. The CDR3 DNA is TGTGCCAGCAGCTCCGCGCCCAGACAGGGGATTAAAGATACGCAGTATTTT.

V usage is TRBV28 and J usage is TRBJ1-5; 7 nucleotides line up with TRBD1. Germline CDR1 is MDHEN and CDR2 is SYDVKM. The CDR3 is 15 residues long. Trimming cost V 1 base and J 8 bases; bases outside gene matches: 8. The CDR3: CASSLSQQGHKPQHF. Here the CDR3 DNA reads TGTGCCAGCAGTTTATCGCAACAGGGGCATAAGCCCCAGCATTTT.

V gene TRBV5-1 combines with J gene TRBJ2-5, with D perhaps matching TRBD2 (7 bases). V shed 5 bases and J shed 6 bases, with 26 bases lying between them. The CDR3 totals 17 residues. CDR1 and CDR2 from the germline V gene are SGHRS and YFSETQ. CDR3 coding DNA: TGCGCCAGCAGTTGGGGAGATGGCCGGGGGGCCTTGAAGACCCAGTACTTC. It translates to CASSWGDGRGALKTQYF.

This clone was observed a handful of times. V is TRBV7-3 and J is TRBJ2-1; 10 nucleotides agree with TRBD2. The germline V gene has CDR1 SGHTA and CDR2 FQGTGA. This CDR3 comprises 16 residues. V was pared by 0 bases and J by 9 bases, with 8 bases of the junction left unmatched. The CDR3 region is CASSLTLASGGGEQFF. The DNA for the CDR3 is TGTGCCAGCAGCTTAACGCTGGCTAGCGGGGGTGGTGAGCAGTTCTTC. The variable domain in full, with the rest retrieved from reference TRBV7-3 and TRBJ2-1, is GAGVSQTPSNKVTEKGKYVELRCDPISGHTALYWYRQSLGQGPEFLIYFQGTGAADDSGLPNDRFFAVRPEGSVSTLKIQRTERGDSAVYLCASSLTLASGGGEQFFGPGTRLTVL.

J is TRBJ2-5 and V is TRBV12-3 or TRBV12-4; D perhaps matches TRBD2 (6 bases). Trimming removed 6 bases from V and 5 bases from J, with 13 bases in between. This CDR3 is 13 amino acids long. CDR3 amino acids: CASSPAGRETQYF. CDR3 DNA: TGTGCCAGCAGCCCCGCAGGGAGGGAGACCCAGTACTTC.

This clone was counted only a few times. CDR3 protein: CASSDKPGGTDTQYF. The CDR3, as DNA: TGTGCCAGCAGTGATAAGCCAGGGGGCACAGATACGCAGTATTTT. This chain joins TRBV6-1 and TRBJ2-3; perhaps TRBD1 as D (6 bases). Germline V gene sequence: CDR1 MNHNS, CDR2 SASEGT. V lost 3 bases and J lost 1, with 11 bases in between. The length of the CDR3 is 15 residues.

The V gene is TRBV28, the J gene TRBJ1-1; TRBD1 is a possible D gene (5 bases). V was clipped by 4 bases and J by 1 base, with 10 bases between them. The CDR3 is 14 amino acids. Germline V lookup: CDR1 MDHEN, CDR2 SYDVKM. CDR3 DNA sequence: TGTGCCAGCAGTTACATTAGGGGGAACACTGAAGCTTTCTTT. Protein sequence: CASSYIRGNTEAFF.

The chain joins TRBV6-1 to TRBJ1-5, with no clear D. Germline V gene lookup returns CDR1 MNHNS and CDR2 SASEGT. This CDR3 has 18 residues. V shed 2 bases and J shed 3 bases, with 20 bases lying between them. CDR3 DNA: TGTGCCAGCAGTGAATTCGACGCCCGGGCGGGCCACAATCAGCCCCAGCATTTT. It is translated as CASSEFDARAGHNQPQHF.

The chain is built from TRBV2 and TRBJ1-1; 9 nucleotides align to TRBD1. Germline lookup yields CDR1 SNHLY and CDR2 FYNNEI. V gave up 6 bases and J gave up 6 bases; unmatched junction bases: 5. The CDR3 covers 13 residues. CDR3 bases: TGTGCCAGCAGAGGGGACAGGGCGGCTGAAGCTTTCTTT. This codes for CASRGDRAAEAFF.

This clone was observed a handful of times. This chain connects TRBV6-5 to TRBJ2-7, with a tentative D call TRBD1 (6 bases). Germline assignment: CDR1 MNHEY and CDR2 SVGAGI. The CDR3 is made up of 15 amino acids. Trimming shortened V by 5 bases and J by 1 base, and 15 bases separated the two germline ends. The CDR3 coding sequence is TGTGCCAGCAGTACCAGACAGGTTTGGTCCTACGAGCAGTACTTC. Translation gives CASSTRQVWSYEQYF.

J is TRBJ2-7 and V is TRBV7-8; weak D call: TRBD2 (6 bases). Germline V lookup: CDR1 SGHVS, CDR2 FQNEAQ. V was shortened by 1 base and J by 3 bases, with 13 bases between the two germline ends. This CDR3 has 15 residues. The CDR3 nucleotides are TGTGCCAGCAGCTTAGGCGAGGACTACCTCTACGAGCAGTACGTC. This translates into CASSLGEDYLYEQYV.

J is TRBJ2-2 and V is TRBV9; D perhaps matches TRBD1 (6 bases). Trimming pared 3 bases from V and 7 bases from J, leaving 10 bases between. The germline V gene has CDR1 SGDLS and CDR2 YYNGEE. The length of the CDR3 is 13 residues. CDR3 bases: TGTGCCAGCAGCGCACAGGGCTACGGGGAGCTGTTTTTT. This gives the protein CASSAQGYGELFF.

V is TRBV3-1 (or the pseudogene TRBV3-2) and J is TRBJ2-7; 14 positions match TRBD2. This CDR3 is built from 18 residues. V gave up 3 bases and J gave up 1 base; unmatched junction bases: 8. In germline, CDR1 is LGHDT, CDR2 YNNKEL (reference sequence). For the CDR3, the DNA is TGTGCCAGCAGCCAGGAATATGGACTAGCGGGGGGTTCCTACGAGCAGTACTTC. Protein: CASSQEYGLAGGSYEQYF.

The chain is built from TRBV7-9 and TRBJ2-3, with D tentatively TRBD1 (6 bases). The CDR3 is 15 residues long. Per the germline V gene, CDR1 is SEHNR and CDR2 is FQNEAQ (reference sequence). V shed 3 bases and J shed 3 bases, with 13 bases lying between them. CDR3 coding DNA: TGTGCCAGCAGCTTCTCAGTAGGGGGAACAGATACGCAGTATTTT. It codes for CASSFSVGGTDTQYF.

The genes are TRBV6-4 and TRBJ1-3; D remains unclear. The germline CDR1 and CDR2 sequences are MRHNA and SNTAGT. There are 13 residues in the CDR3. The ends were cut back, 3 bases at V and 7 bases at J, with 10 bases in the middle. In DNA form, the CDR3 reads TGTGCCAGCAGTGAGGTTCCCGGGAACACCATATATTTT. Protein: CASSEVPGNTIYF.

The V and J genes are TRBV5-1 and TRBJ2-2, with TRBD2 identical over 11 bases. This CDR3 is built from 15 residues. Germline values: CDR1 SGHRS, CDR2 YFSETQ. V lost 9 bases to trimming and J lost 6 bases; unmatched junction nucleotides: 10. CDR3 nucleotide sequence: TGCGCCACCCCGGGTAGCGGGGGGGCCGCCGGGGAGCTGTTTTTT. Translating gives CATPGSGGAAGELFF.

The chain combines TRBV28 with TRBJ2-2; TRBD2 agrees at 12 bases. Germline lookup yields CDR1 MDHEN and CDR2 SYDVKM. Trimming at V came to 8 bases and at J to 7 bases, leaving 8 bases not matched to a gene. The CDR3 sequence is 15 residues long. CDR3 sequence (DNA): TGTGCCAGCCGGACTAGCGGGGTAGGGAGCGGGGAGCTGTTTTTT. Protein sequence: CASRTSGVGSGELFF.

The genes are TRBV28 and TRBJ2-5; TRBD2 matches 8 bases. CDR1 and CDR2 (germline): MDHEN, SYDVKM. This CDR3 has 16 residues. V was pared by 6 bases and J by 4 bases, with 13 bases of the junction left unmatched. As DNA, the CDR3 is TGTGCCAGCAGAAGTCCGGCGGGGGGCGGGAGAGAGACCCAGTACTTC. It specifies CASRSPAGGGRETQYF. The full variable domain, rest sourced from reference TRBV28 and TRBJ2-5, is DVKVTQSSRYLVKRTGEKVFLECVQDMDHENMFWYRQDPGLGLRLIYFSYDVKMKEKGDIPEGYSVSREKKERFSLILESASTNQTSMYLCASRSPAGGGRETQYFGPGTRLLVL.

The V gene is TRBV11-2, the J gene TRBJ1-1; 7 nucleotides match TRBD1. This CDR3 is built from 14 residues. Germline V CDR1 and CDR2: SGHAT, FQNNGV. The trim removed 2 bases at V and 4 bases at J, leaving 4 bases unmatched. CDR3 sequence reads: CASSLRPGGTEAFF. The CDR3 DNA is TGTGCCAGCAGCTTAAGGCCAGGGGGCACTGAAGCTTTCTTT.

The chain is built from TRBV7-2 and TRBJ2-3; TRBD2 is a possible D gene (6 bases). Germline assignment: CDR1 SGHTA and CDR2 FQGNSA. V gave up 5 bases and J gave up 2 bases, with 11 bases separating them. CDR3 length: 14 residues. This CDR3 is CASSPGLDTDTQYF. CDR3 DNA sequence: TGTGCCAGCAGCCCGGGACTCGACACAGATACGCAGTATTTT. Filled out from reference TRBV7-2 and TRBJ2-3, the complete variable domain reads GAGVSQSPSNKVTEKGKDVELRCDPISGHTALYWYRQSLGQGLEFLIYFQGNSAPDKSGLPSDRFSAERTGGSVSTLTIQRTQQEDSAVYLCASSPGLDTDTQYFGPGTRLTVL.